This is a list of T cell receptor beta chains from one sample in a study of cytotoxic CD8 clonotypes in ibrutinib-treated CLL. Data came from immunoSEQ multiplex PCR; TCRdb stores just in-frame clones and leaves some out. Seen here are roughly 180,000 clones, less than 85% observed once, and the top ten hold roughly 4.5%. The sequences come from PBMCs, collected after 24 months of ibrutinib treatment. These receptors were taken from a human donor with chronic lymphocytic leukemia. Both conserved end residues are part of each CDR3. A D gene is named only where the DNA matches it firmly. Expanded clones are given a class, and other clones once, few, many or no size at all.

d_gene: TRBD2
abundance: once
j_gene: TRBJ2-1
v_gene: TRBV6-5
CDR3nt: TGTGCCAGCAGACTTGGACTAGCGGGCCCACAGTTCTTC
CDR3aa: CASRLGLAGPQFF

d_gene: NA
abundance: many
j_gene: TRBJ1-2
v_gene: TRBV19
CDR3nt: TGTGCCAGTAGTAGTGTCATCAATGGCTACACCTTC
CDR3aa: CASSSVINGYTF

d_gene: TRBD1
abundance: few
j_gene: TRBJ2-5
v_gene: TRBV19
CDR3nt: TGTGCCAGTAGTATTGGGGACAGCGAAGAGACCCAGTACTTC
CDR3aa: CASSIGDSEETQYF

d_gene: NA
abundance: NA
j_gene: TRBJ1-5
v_gene: TRBV10-2
CDR3nt: TGCGCCAGCAGTGAGTTCGGGCAGGAGCAGCCCCAGCATTTT
CDR3aa: CASSEFGQEQPQHF

d_gene: NA
abundance: NA
j_gene: TRBJ1-6
v_gene: TRBV19
CDR3nt: TGTGCCAGTAGTATAGCCCCCCCGGAGTTGGATTCACCCCTCCACTTT
CDR3aa: CASSIAPPELDSPLHF

d_gene: TRBD1
abundance: NA
j_gene: TRBJ1-1
v_gene: TRBV7-9
CDR3nt: TGTGCCAGCAGCAGGGGACAGCGGACTGAAGCTTTCTTT
CDR3aa: CASSRGQRTEAFF

d_gene: NA
abundance: NA
j_gene: TRBJ1-2
v_gene: TRBV4-1
CDR3nt: TGCGCCAGCAGCCCGAAAGGCGCAGGGGTAAACTATGGCTACACCTTC
CDR3aa: CASSPKGAGVNYGYTF

d_gene: TRBD1
abundance: NA
j_gene: TRBJ2-1
v_gene: TRBV5-1
CDR3nt: TGCGCCAGCAGCCCCAGACAGGGGGCCGGGGAGCAGTTCTTC
CDR3aa: CASSPRQGAGEQFF

d_gene: NA
abundance: NA
j_gene: TRBJ2-1
v_gene: TRBV7-9
CDR3nt: TGTGCCAGCAGCTTGGAACAGTTAAGCTCCTACAATGAGCAGTTCTTC
CDR3aa: CASSLEQLSSYNEQFF

d_gene: NA
abundance: NA
j_gene: TRBJ1-4
v_gene: TRBV9
CDR3nt: TGTGCCAGCGGCCCCGGACAGAGGTCACTGTCGGCGACTAATGAAAAACTGTTTTTT
CDR3aa: CASGPGQRSLSATNEKLFF

d_gene: NA
abundance: NA
j_gene: TRBJ2-7
v_gene: TRBV11-3
CDR3nt: TGTGCCAGCAGTCAGGGGCACTCCTACGAGCAGTACTTC
CDR3aa: CASSQGHSYEQYF

d_gene: NA
abundance: NA
j_gene: TRBJ2-2
v_gene: TRBV7-9
CDR3nt: TGTGCCAGCAGCTTAGCGGGTGGGTCGAACACCGGGGAGCTGTTTTTT
CDR3aa: CASSLAGGSNTGELFF

d_gene: NA
abundance: NA
j_gene: TRBJ2-7
v_gene: TRBV7-3
CDR3nt: TGTGCCAGCAGCTTAATCTTCCTTTTC
CDR3aa: CASSLIFLF

d_gene: NA
abundance: NA
j_gene: TRBJ1-2
v_gene: TRBV7-2
CDR3nt: TGTGCCAGCAGCACTAGTGCAGGGGTCTATGGCTACACCTTC
CDR3aa: CASSTSAGVYGYTF

d_gene: NA
abundance: NA
j_gene: TRBJ2-7
v_gene: TRBV19
CDR3nt: TGTGCCAGTAGTATAACAGTCTGGAGCTCCTACGAGCAGTACTTC
CDR3aa: CASSITVWSSYEQYF

d_gene: TRBD1
abundance: NA
j_gene: TRBJ1-1
v_gene: TRBV30
CDR3nt: TGTGCCTGGAATAGGGGGCTGACTGAAGCTTTCTTT
CDR3aa: CAWNRGLTEAFF

d_gene: NA
abundance: NA
j_gene: TRBJ1-4
v_gene: TRBV4-3
CDR3nt: TGCGCCAGCAGCCAGGGAGGGTCTAATGAAAAACTGTTTTTT
CDR3aa: CASSQGGSNEKLFF

d_gene: NA
abundance: NA
j_gene: TRBJ1-5
v_gene: TRBV11-2
CDR3nt: TGTGCCAGCAGCTTAGGGCCCCCCGGGGTTCAGCCCCAGCATTTT
CDR3aa: CASSLGPPGVQPQHF

d_gene: NA
abundance: NA
j_gene: TRBJ2-1
v_gene: TRBV27
CDR3nt: TGTGCCAGCAGTTTTCTAGGTTCCTACAATGAGCAGTTCTTC
CDR3aa: CASSFLGSYNEQFF

d_gene: NA
abundance: many
j_gene: TRBJ1-2
v_gene: TRBV19
CDR3nt: TGTGCCAGTACCGATGACATCAAGAGTATCTATGGCTACACCTTC
CDR3aa: CASTDDIKSIYGYTF

d_gene: NA
abundance: once
j_gene: TRBJ2-5
v_gene: TRBV6-5
CDR3nt: TGTGCCAGCAGTTACTCCTCTCTGATGGTGGCCCAGTACTTC
CDR3aa: CASSYSSLMVAQYF

d_gene: NA
abundance: NA
j_gene: TRBJ1-2
v_gene: TRBV29-1
CDR3nt: TGCAGCGTTGCGGCAGAAATGGGCTACACCTTC
CDR3aa: CSVAAEMGYTF

d_gene: NA
abundance: NA
j_gene: TRBJ2-3
v_gene: TRBV5-4
CDR3nt: TGTGCCAGCAGCTTGGGGTCGCGGGATACGCAGTATTTT
CDR3aa: CASSLGSRDTQYF

d_gene: NA
abundance: NA
j_gene: TRBJ2-3
v_gene: TRBV7-7
CDR3nt: TGTGCTAGCAGCTTAGGGGCGGAACAGTGGGATACGCAGTATTTT
CDR3aa: CASSLGAEQWDTQYF

d_gene: NA
abundance: NA
j_gene: TRBJ2-1
v_gene: TRBV28
CDR3nt: TGTGCCAGCACAACAGTTATCAGAGATGAGCAGTTCTTC
CDR3aa: CASTTVIRDEQFF

d_gene: TRBD1
abundance: NA
j_gene: TRBJ1-1
v_gene: TRBV18
CDR3nt: TGTGCCAGCTCAGACACGACAGGGAGGGCTGAAGCTTTCTTT
CDR3aa: CASSDTTGRAEAFF

d_gene: NA
abundance: NA
j_gene: TRBJ1-2
v_gene: TRBV4-2
CDR3nt: TGTGCCAGCAGCCAACAAAATACCAGGGCAAACTATGGCTACACCTTC
CDR3aa: CASSQQNTRANYGYTF

d_gene: NA
abundance: NA
j_gene: TRBJ2-1
v_gene: TRBV21-1
CDR3nt: TGTGCCAGCAGCACCCGGGGGGTATGGGTCAATGAGCAGTTCTTC
CDR3aa: CASSTRGVWVNEQFF

d_gene: NA
abundance: NA
j_gene: TRBJ2-7
v_gene: TRBV28
CDR3nt: TGTGCCAGCAGAAGCCGGGACCCCGGCTCCTACGAGCAGTACTTC
CDR3aa: CASRSRDPGSYEQYF

d_gene: TRBD2
abundance: NA
j_gene: TRBJ2-5
v_gene: TRBV7-9
CDR3nt: TGTGCCAGCAGCTTAGTGAGCGGGAGCTCAGAGACCCAGTACTTC
CDR3aa: CASSLVSGSSETQYF

d_gene: NA
abundance: NA
j_gene: TRBJ1-1
v_gene: TRBV4-2
CDR3nt: TGTGCCAGCAGCCTACAAGCGGCGGGGAACACTGAAGCTTTCTTT
CDR3aa: CASSLQAAGNTEAFF

d_gene: NA
abundance: NA
j_gene: TRBJ2-1
v_gene: TRBV2
CDR3nt: TGTGCCAGCAGTCTCGGGGAGCAGTTCTTC
CDR3aa: CASSLGEQFF

d_gene: TRBD1
abundance: NA
j_gene: TRBJ1-4
v_gene: TRBV5-6
CDR3nt: TGTGCCAGCAGCTTCCAGGGGGCCCGCTACGAAAAACTGTTTTTT
CDR3aa: CASSFQGARYEKLFF

d_gene: TRBD1
abundance: NA
j_gene: TRBJ2-7
v_gene: TRBV18
CDR3nt: TGTGCCAGCTCACCTGGGACAGGGGTGGGCGAGCAGTACTTC
CDR3aa: CASSPGTGVGEQYF

d_gene: NA
abundance: NA
j_gene: TRBJ2-7
v_gene: TRBV9
CDR3nt: TGTGCCAGCAGCCGTGACAGGACTTCCTACGAGCAGTACTTC
CDR3aa: CASSRDRTSYEQYF

d_gene: TRBD2
abundance: NA
j_gene: TRBJ2-5
v_gene: TRBV5-1
CDR3nt: TGCGCCAGCAGCCTCCCCCGGGTAGCGGGAAAAGAGACCCAGTACTTC
CDR3aa: CASSLPRVAGKETQYF

d_gene: NA
abundance: NA
j_gene: TRBJ1-5
v_gene: TRBV7-2
CDR3nt: TGTGCCAGCAGTTGGGACACTAATCAGCCCCAGCATTTT
CDR3aa: CASSWDTNQPQHF

d_gene: NA
abundance: once
j_gene: TRBJ1-2
v_gene: TRBV5-1
CDR3nt: TGCGCCAGCAGCCCCGGGGGCCCAAAAAACTATGGCTACACCTTC
CDR3aa: CASSPGGPKNYGYTF

d_gene: NA
abundance: NA
j_gene: TRBJ2-2
v_gene: TRBV30
CDR3nt: TGTGCCTGGAGTGCCGAGTATGGGCGCGGGGAGCTGTTTTTT
CDR3aa: CAWSAEYGRGELFF

d_gene: TRBD1
abundance: NA
j_gene: TRBJ1-1
v_gene: TRBV18
CDR3nt: TGTGCCAGCTCACCATTATCACAGGGGGCTGTTATGAACACTGAAGCTTTCTTT
CDR3aa: CASSPLSQGAVMNTEAFF

d_gene: TRBD2
abundance: NA
j_gene: TRBJ2-1
v_gene: TRBV7-2
CDR3nt: TGTGCCAGCAGCTTAGGCGGGAGGAGAGTCTACAATGAGCAGTTCTTC
CDR3aa: CASSLGGRRVYNEQFF